Detailed here is one T cell receptor (beta chain). This entry comes from a study of STAT5B mutations in CD4+ large granular lymphocyte leukemia. TCRdb's table, derived via immunoSEQ multiplex PCR, lists solely in-frame clones and lacks some. Here the sample spans 15,000 to 25,000 clones, 70% to 85% being singletons. This CDR3 contains 14 residues. V was pared by 2 bases and J by 4 bases, with 12 bases between. Germline CDR1 reads GTSNPN; CDR2 reads SVGIG (reference sequence). The clonotype originates from a human donor in good health. Sequenced sample: CD4+ T cells from blood buffy coats. The V call is TRBV30, the J call TRBJ1-3, with D uncertain. CDR3 amino acids: CAWSLGDPGNTIYF. The DNA for the CDR3 is TGTGCCTGGAGTTTAGGAGATCCCGGAAACACCATATATTTT. Full variable domain (missing parts from reference TRBV30 and TRBJ1-3): SQTIHQWPATLVQPVGSPLSLECTVEGTSNPNLYWYRQAAGRGLQLLFYSVGIGQISSEVPQNLSASRPQDRQFILSSKKLLLSDSGFYLCAWSLGDPGNTIYFGEGSWLTVV.